One sample yielded the 28 T cell receptor beta chains listed below, sequenced in a study of response to subunit inactivated influenza vaccine. One entry per CDR3 protein results from TCRdb running MiXCR on the RT-PCR reads. The sample consists of under 800,000 distinct CDR3 sequences, about 15% of them appearing once. This sample comprised PBMCs from blood, obtained around two weeks before vaccination. The receptor source for this set is a man between 45 and 60 years old who received an inactivated influenza vaccine.

The chain links TRBV14 to TRBJ2-6, with D hard to call. The CDR3 sequence is 16 residues long. V lost 1 base to trimming and J lost 1 base, with 8 bases between them. The germline V gene has CDR1 SGHDN and CDR2 FVKESK. This CDR3 is CASSQGVTSGANVLTF. The DNA of the CDR3 is TGTGCCAGCAGCCAAGGGGTAACGTCTGGGGCCAACGTCCTGACTTTC.

This clonotype showed up many times. The V gene is TRBV12-3 or TRBV12-4, the J gene TRBJ2-3; maybe TRBD2 (6 bases). Trimming left V 6 bases short and J 0 bases short, with 10 bases between. The CDR3 consists of 14 residues. This chain's CDR3 is CASSFGGSTDTQYF. The CDR3 DNA follows: TGTGCCAGCAGCTTCGGGGGAAGCACAGATACGCAGTATTTT.

This clonotype showed up just a few times. The chain links TRBV12-3 or TRBV12-4 to TRBJ2-7, with 9 bases fitting TRBD1. The CDR3 spans 13 residues. V gave up 4 bases and J gave up 6 bases; unmatched junction bases: 4. CDR3 residues: CASSYRDRAEQYF. The CDR3, as DNA: TGTGCCAGCAGTTACCGGGACAGGGCCGAGCAGTACTTC.

The rearrangement links TRBV29-1 to TRBJ2-3; 8 bases agree with TRBD1. The junction had 4 bases not matched to a gene; V was cut back by 8 bases and J by 0 bases. Germline CDR1 SQVTM, CDR2 ANQGSEA. The CDR3 contains 13 residues. The CDR3 sequence is CSSRQGSTDTQYF. CDR3 in DNA: TGCAGCTCCCGACAGGGGAGCACAGATACGCAGTATTTT.

This clonotype was counted only a few times. V and J are TRBV6-1 and TRBJ1-5; TRBD1 might be the D (6 bases). Trimming cost V 4 bases and J 1 base, with 14 bases left between them. In germline, CDR1 is MNHNS, CDR2 SASEGT. The CDR3 totals 16 residues. In nucleotides, the CDR3 is TGTGCCAGCAGTGGCCCCGGGACACACAGCAATCAGCCCCAGCATTTT. Translation gives CASSGPGTHSNQPQHF.

The chain joins TRBV28 to TRBJ1-2; 12 nucleotides line up with TRBD1. The CDR3 spans 16 residues. J lost 3 bases, V lost 5 bases, and 7 bases had no gene match. Germline assignment: CDR1 MDHEN and CDR2 SYDVKM. CDR3 sequence (DNA): TGTGCCAGCAGTCTTGGGACAGGGGGCATTGACTATGGCTACACCTTC. Amino acids: CASSLGTGGIDYGYTF.

This clonotype was counted a few times. This chain connects TRBV11-1 to TRBJ2-1, with 11 bases fitting TRBD2. From germline, CDR1 is SGHAT and CDR2 FQDESV (reference sequence). With V trimmed by 5 bases and J by 12 bases, 24 bases remained unmatched. The CDR3 is 19 amino acids. CDR3: CASSEGLAGGIPAGVGQFF. Written as DNA, the CDR3 is TGTGCCAGCAGCGAAGGATTAGCGGGAGGGATCCCGGCGGGTGTTGGGCAGTTCTTC.

This clonotype appeared a few times. This chain joins TRBV20-1 and TRBJ2-2, with 10 bases lining up with TRBD2. The CDR3 has 16 residues. Trimming removed 1 base from V and 7 bases from J; junction bases left unmatched: 9. The germline CDR1 and CDR2 sequences are DFQATT and SNEGSKA (reference sequence). CDR3 protein: CSARGRTSGRGGELFF. CDR3 in DNA: TGCAGTGCTAGAGGACGGACTAGCGGTAGGGGCGGGGAGCTGTTTTTT.

This clonotype has more than one count but fewer than ten. The J gene is TRBJ2-1, the V gene TRBV18; a weak D match, TRBD2 (5 bases). The CDR3 covers 18 residues. V was cut by 2 bases and J by 0 bases, with 17 bases left in between. Germline-derived CDR1 and CDR2 are KGHSH and LQKENI. CDR3 nucleotide sequence: TGTGCCAGCTCACCAACTCCCAACTCGGGGAGCTCCTACAATGAGCAGTTCTTC. Translated, it gives CASSPTPNSGSSYNEQFF.

This clonotype was seen a handful of times. The CDR3 sequence is CASSLTGTPNTGELFF. The CDR3 nucleotides read TGTGCCAGCAGCTTAACCGGGACACCCAACACCGGGGAGCTGTTTTTT. V is TRBV11-2 and J is TRBJ2-2; a weak D match, TRBD1 (6 bases). The CDR3 sequence is 16 residues long. Germline-derived CDR1 and CDR2 are SGHAT and FQNNGV. V lost 2 bases to trimming and J lost 2 bases, with 12 bases between them. Drawing the rest from reference TRBV11-2 and TRBJ2-2, the complete variable domain is EAGVAQSPRYKIIEKRQSVAFWCNPISGHATLYWYQQILGQGPKLLIQFQNNGVVDDSQLPKDRFSAERLKGVDSTLKIQPAKLEDSAVYLCASSLTGTPNTGELFFGEGSRLTVL.

The V call is TRBV21-1, the J call TRBJ2-5; the table's D gene call, TRBD1, was not cross checked with the DNA. TRBV21-1 is recorded as a pseudogene. This CDR3 is built from 18 residues. In nucleotides, the CDR3 is TGTGCCAGCAGCAATCCTTGGCGGAAGGGGGGCCCGAGAGAGACCCAGTACTTC. It yields the protein CASSNPWRKGGPRETQYF.

The chain uses TRBV4-3 and TRBJ2-7; perhaps D is TRBD1 or TRBD2 (5 bases each). The germline V gene encodes CDR1 LGHNA and CDR2 YSLEER. The V end lost 0 bases, the J end lost 6 bases, and 15 bases lay between the germline ends. There are 15 residues in the CDR3. CDR3 DNA sequence: TGCGCCAGCAGCCAAGATGGAGGCGTAGGGGTCGAGCAGTACTTC. Amino acids: CASSQDGGVGVEQYF.

The J gene is TRBJ2-1, the V gene TRBV12-3 or TRBV12-4; TRBD1 might be the D (6 bases). Trimming cost V 6 bases and J 2 bases, with 11 bases left between them. There are 14 residues in the CDR3. CDR3 sequence (DNA): TGTGCCAGCAGCGGACAGCCAACCTACAATGAGCAGTTCTTC. It encodes CASSGQPTYNEQFF.

Points on this clonotype: At one of its ends the junction is not consistent with the germline gene, which may arise from a read error. The chain couples TRBV4-2 to TRBJ2-5, with 7 bases fitting TRBD2. CDR1 LGHNA and CDR2 YNFKEQ come from the germline V gene. The CDR3 is 16 amino acids. CDR3 sequence (DNA): TGTACCAGCAGCCTGGAGGCGGGGGTAGACCAAGAGACCCAGTACTTC. This translates into CTSSLEAGVDQETQYF.

This clonotype occurred a few times. The chain carries TRBV9 and TRBJ1-6, with a possible D match to TRBD1 (6 bases). CDR1 is SGDLS, CDR2 YYNGEE, per germline. Trimming took 0 bases from V and 9 from J, leaving 13 bases between them. The CDR3 length is 15 residues. The CDR3 nucleotides read TGTGCCAGCAGCGTAGGAGGGACAAGGTCTTCACCCCTCCACTTT. Its protein is CASSVGGTRSSPLHF.

This clonotype was seen only a few times. The V gene is TRBV10-3, the J gene TRBJ1-1, with D hard to call. V lost 7 bases and J lost 3, with 12 bases in between. The CDR3 sequence is 13 residues long. Germline lookup yields CDR1 ENHRY and CDR2 SYGVKD. The CDR3 is CAIKAARDTEAFF. The CDR3 DNA reads as TGTGCCATCAAAGCCGCTCGGGACACTGAAGCTTTCTTT.

V and J are TRBV4-3 and TRBJ2-2, with D possibly being TRBD1 (6 bases). Germline values: CDR1 LGHNA, CDR2 YSLEER. V shed 1 base and J shed 1 base, with 13 bases lying between them. This CDR3 is built from 17 residues. The CDR3: CASSQGLGGLNTGELFF. CDR3 sequence (DNA): TGCGCCAGCAGCCAAGGGTTAGGGGGTCTGAACACCGGGGAGCTGTTTTTT.

Many counts were recorded for this clonotype. The V and J genes are TRBV10-3 and TRBJ2-7; 11 nucleotides match TRBD2. Germline V gene data show CDR1 as ENHRY and CDR2 as SYGVKD. CDR3 length: 16 residues. V shed 5 bases, J shed 4 bases, and the junction held 10 bases outside the gene matches. The CDR3, as DNA: TGTGCCATCAGTTCATTTTTAGCGGGAGGGCCGTACGAGCAGTACTTC. Protein sequence: CAISSFLAGGPYEQYF.

This clonotype came up a few times. J is TRBJ2-1 and V is TRBV5-1; no firm D call. This CDR3 contains 15 residues. Germline CDR1 reads SGHRS; CDR2 reads YFSETQ. Trimming removed 0 bases at V and 6 bases at J, with 13 bases between. The CDR3 region is CASSLAEWVANEQFF. CDR3 DNA: TGCGCCAGCAGCTTGGCGGAGTGGGTGGCCAATGAGCAGTTCTTC.

This clonotype was picked up a small number of times. The rearrangement uses TRBV7-2 and TRBJ2-7; D may be TRBD2 (7 bases). Germline V gene lookup returns CDR1 SGHTA and CDR2 FQGNSA. The CDR3 has 16 amino acids. Trimming took 0 bases from V and 0 from J, leaving 12 bases between them. The CDR3 bases are TGTGCCAGCAGCTTAGCGGGGGGGACACCCTCCTACGAGCAGTACTTC. Translating gives CASSLAGGTPSYEQYF.

This clonotype was picked up a small number of times. The V call is TRBV20-1, the J call TRBJ2-1; 10 bases map to TRBD2. The CDR3 runs 14 residues. CDR1 is DFQATT and CDR2 is SNEGSKA in the germline V gene (reference sequence). V trimming: 6 bases; J trimming: 3 bases; junction bases outside the gene matches: 5. The CDR3 is CSATGLADYNEQFF. Here the CDR3 DNA reads TGCAGTGCCACCGGACTAGCGGACTACAATGAGCAGTTCTTC.

This clonotype turned up a few times. This rearrangement joins TRBV5-1 to TRBJ1-1, with 7 bases aligning to TRBD1. Germline values: CDR1 SGHRS, CDR2 YFSETQ. The CDR3 consists of 17 residues. J lost 0 bases, V lost 3 bases, and 11 bases had no gene match. In nucleotides, the CDR3 is TGCGCCAGCAGCTGGGTTGGAAGGGGGCTTTTGAACACTGAAGCTTTCTTT. It is translated as CASSWVGRGLLNTEAFF.

V is TRBV20-1 and J is TRBJ1-2; 9 bases agree with TRBD1. Trimming at V came to 2 bases and at J to 1 base, leaving 11 bases not matched to a gene. Per germline, CDR1 DFQATT and CDR2 SNEGSKA (reference sequence). The CDR3 length is 17 residues. The CDR3 loop reads CSARSGGRQGVNYGYTF. As DNA, the CDR3 is TGCAGTGCTAGATCCGGCGGCCGACAGGGGGTTAACTATGGCTACACCTTC.

This clonotype was seen only a few times. V usage is TRBV12-3 or TRBV12-4 and J usage is TRBJ2-7; D possibly matches TRBD1 or TRBD2 (5 bases each). The CDR3 length is 14 residues. With 7 bases removed from V and 0 bases from J, the gap between germline ends came to 13 bases. CDR3 coding DNA: TGTGCCAGCACCTGGGACGGGGTCTCCTACGAGCAGTACTTC. Translation gives CASTWDGVSYEQYF.

This clonotype was counted a few times. This chain uses TRBV20-1 with TRBJ2-7; D is perhaps TRBD1 or TRBD2 (6 bases each). V gave up 2 bases and J gave up 0 bases, with 20 bases separating them. Germline V CDR1 and CDR2: DFQATT, SNEGSKA (reference sequence). The length of the CDR3 is 17 residues. The CDR3 coding sequence is TGCAGTGCTAGACCCGCCCGGGGGACACCTCGCTCCTACGAGCAGTACTTC. Translation gives CSARPARGTPRSYEQYF.

The V call is TRBV4-3, the J call TRBJ2-3, with D tentatively TRBD2 (5 bases). The CDR3 contains 18 residues. Trimming cost V 0 bases and J 4 bases, with 20 bases left between them. Germline CDR1 is LGHNA and CDR2 is YSLEER. Here the CDR3 DNA reads TGCGCCAGCAGCCAAGATCTCATTCGGCTAGCATCGGCAGATACGCAGTATTTT. This translates into CASSQDLIRLASADTQYF.

The J gene is TRBJ2-3, the V gene TRBV29-1; either TRBD1 or TRBD2 may supply D (5 bases each). This CDR3 has 12 amino acids. The germline V and J ends were trimmed by 7 bases and 3 bases, with 11 bases remaining between them. The germline gives CDR1 SQVTM, CDR2 ANQGSEA. CDR3 in amino acids: CSERDATDTQYF. The CDR3, as DNA: TGCAGCGAAAGGGACGCAACAGATACGCAGTATTTT.

There are many counts of this clonotype. V gene TRBV5-1 combines with J gene TRBJ2-3, with D tentatively TRBD2 (5 bases). In germline, CDR1 is SGHRS, CDR2 YFSETQ. This CDR3 has 15 amino acids. V shed 4 bases and J shed 0 bases, with 12 bases lying between them. The CDR3, as DNA: TGCGCCAGCAGCCCTGGGAGACCAAGCACAGATACGCAGTATTTT. Translation: CASSPGRPSTDTQYF.